Each of the 10 T cell receptor beta chains below was sequenced from the same sample in a study of T cell clonality in common variable immunodeficiency. The assay was immunoSEQ multiplex PCR, and TCRdb's table has in-frame clones only and misses some. Observed in the sample are under 45,000 clones, none of them singletons. The sequenced material came from peripheral blood mononuclear cells. These receptor sequences come from a person between 18 and 70 years old in good health.

This clone was seen repeatedly, ten times or more. The CDR3 is cut off 3 residues early in the read; its end comes from the germline J gene. This chain uses TRBV19 with TRBJ1-6, with D unclear. The CDR3 is 17 amino acids. Germline values: CDR1 LNHDA, CDR2 SQIVND (reference sequence). V gave up 0 bases and J gave up 9 bases, with 18 bases separating them. CDR3 amino acids: CASSIEKSTRRISPLHF. Incomplete CDR3 DNA: TGTGCCAGTAGTATAGAGAAGTCGACTCGACGAATTTCACCC.

Ten or more counts support this clone. The sequenced fragment ends 3 residues before the CDR3 boundary, so the rest is inferred from the germline J gene. The chain couples TRBV10-3 to TRBJ2-2; 8 nucleotides agree with TRBD2. Looked up from germline, CDR1 is ENHRY and CDR2 is SYGVKD. The CDR3 has 16 amino acids. After removal of 4 bases from V and 6 bases from J, the junction contained 10 bases not matched to a gene. The CDR3 protein is CAISVMSGSGAGELFF. The CDR3 DNA, read in part, is TGTGCCATCAGTGTTATGAGCGGGAGCGGGGCCGGGGAG.

This clone was observed many times. The sequenced CDR3 bases are TGTGCCAGCAGCCCAGACCTGACTAGCGTCAATGAG. Amino acid sequence: CASSPDLTSVNE. The full CDR3 protein is CASSPDLTSVNEQFF. The chain recombines TRBV7-2 with TRBJ2-1, with 8 nucleotides matching TRBD2. The sequenced fragment ends 3 residues before the CDR3 boundary, so the rest is inferred from the germline J gene. Germline V gene data show CDR1 as SGHTA and CDR2 as FQGNSA. The CDR3 runs to 15 residues. With 5 bases clipped from V and 6 bases from J, the junction kept 9 bases outside the gene matches. Complete variable domain (other parts from reference TRBV7-2 and TRBJ2-1): GAGVSQSPSNKVTEKGKDVELRCDPISGHTALYWYRQSLGQGLEFLIYFQGNSAPDKSGLPSDRFSAERTGGSVSTLTIQRTQQEDSAVYLCASSPDLTSVNEQFFGPGTRLTVL.

This clone was recorded at least ten times. The read ends 3 residues shy of where the CDR3 ends; the end is completed using the germline J gene. The genes are TRBV5-4 and TRBJ1-2, with D perhaps matching TRBD1 (5 bases). Trimming removed 5 bases at V and 4 bases at J, with 15 bases between. The CDR3 has 14 residues. CDR1 is SGHNT, CDR2 YYREEE, per germline (reference sequence). The CDR3 spells CASRPQGGAYGYTF. The CDR3 bases that were read are TGTGCCAGCAGGCCGCAGGGTGGCGCCTATGGC.

In this sample, this clone turned up many times. The CDR3 end falls 3 residues outside the read, so it is completed with the germline J gene. The chain joins TRBV6-1 to TRBJ2-3; no clear D. CDR1 is MNHNS, CDR2 SASEGT, per germline. The CDR3 is 14 residues long. V lost 2 bases and J lost 4, with 10 bases in between. This CDR3 reads CASSELLRSDTQYF. CDR3 DNA (partial): TGTGCCAGCAGTGAACTCCTCAGGTCAGATACG.

This clone was picked up many times. The read halts 3 residues ahead of the CDR3 end, with the missing end drawn from the germline J gene. The chain links TRBV7-3 to TRBJ2-5, with D perhaps assigned TRBD1 or TRBD2 (6 bases each). In germline, CDR1 is SGHTA, CDR2 FQGTGA. The CDR3 is 15 residues long. Trimming took off 1 base at V and 1 base at J, with 10 bases between the two ends. Here the CDR3 reads CASSLSGTPQETQYF. CDR3 DNA (partial): TGTGCCAGCAGCTTAAGCGGGACACCCCAAGAGACC.

With regard to this clone: Since a much larger clone is just one base distant, this may be a read error. The sequence runs out 3 residues before the end of the CDR3; the remainder is reconstructed from the germline J gene. The V and J genes are TRBV2 and TRBJ2-2, with D unclear. This CDR3 has 13 amino acids. Germline V gene sequence: CDR1 SNHLY, CDR2 FYNNEI. The CDR3 is CASSGDFNEKLFF. The covered CDR3 bases are TGTGCCAGCAGCGGCGACTTTAATGAAAAG.

This clone was detected a few times. A much larger clone sits a single nucleotide away, making a read error possible. The sequence runs out 3 residues before the end of the CDR3; the remainder is reconstructed from the germline J gene. The V gene is TRBV19, the J gene TRBJ2-3; tentatively, D is TRBD1 (5 bases). The CDR3 is 15 residues long. Germline CDR1 reads LNHDA; CDR2 reads SQIVND (reference sequence). The CDR3 sequence is CASTISWQGDQPQYF. Incomplete CDR3 DNA: TGTGCCAGTACCATATCTTGGCAGGGCGATCAGCCG.

The table lists this clone with many counts. Read sequence stops 3 residues before the CDR3 end, and the germline J gene provides the missing end. The chain joins TRBV20-1 to TRBJ2-7, with TRBD2 as a possible D gene (6 bases). The CDR3 has 15 residues. CDR1 is DFQATT and CDR2 is SNEGSKA in the germline V gene (reference sequence). V gave up 6 bases and J gave up 0 bases, with 18 bases separating them. The DNA read from the CDR3 is TGCAGTGCCCCTCCGGTCCGGGGGAGCTCCTACGAG. Its translation is CSAPPVRGSSYE. From start to end, the CDR3 is CSAPPVRGSSYEQYF.

This clone was detected many times. Read sequence stops 3 residues before the CDR3 end, and the germline J gene provides the missing end. The chain uses TRBV20-1 and TRBJ2-7; 8 bases are shared with TRBD2. The V gene end was trimmed by 3 bases and the J gene end by 2 bases; junction bases not matched to a gene: 3. The CDR3 extends over 13 amino acids. Per germline, CDR1 DFQATT and CDR2 SNEGSKA (reference sequence). The CDR3 region is CSARERGTYEQYF. The sequenced CDR3 bases are TGCAGTGCTAGGGAGCGGGGGACCTACGAG.